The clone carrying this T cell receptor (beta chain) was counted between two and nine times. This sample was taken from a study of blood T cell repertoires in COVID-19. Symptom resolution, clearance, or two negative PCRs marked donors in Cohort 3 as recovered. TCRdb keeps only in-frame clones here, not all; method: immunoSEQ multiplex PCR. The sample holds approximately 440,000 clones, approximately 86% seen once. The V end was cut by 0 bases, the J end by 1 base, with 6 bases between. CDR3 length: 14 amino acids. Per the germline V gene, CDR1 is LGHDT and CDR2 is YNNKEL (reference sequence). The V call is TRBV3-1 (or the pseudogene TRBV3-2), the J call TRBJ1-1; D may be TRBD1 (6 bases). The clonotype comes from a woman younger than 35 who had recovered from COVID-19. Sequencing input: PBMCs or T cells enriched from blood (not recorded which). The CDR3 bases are TGTGCCAGCAGCCAAGAAGGGGGGAACACTGAAGCTTTCTTT. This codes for CASSQEGGNTEAFF.